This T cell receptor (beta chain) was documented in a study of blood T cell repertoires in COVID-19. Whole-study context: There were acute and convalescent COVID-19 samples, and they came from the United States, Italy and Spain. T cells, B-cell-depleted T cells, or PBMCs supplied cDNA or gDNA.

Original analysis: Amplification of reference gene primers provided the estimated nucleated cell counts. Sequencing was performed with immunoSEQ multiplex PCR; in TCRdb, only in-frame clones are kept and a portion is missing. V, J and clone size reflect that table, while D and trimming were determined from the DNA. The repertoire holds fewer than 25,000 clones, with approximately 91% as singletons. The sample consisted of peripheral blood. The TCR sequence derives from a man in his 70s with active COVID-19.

CDR3 sequence (DNA): TGCGCCAGCAGTCAATCGTACCAGGCCACAGGGGGCGGGTCGAATGAGCAGTTCTTC. Amino acid sequence: CASSQSYQATGGGSNEQFF. The chain combines TRBV23-1 with TRBJ2-1; 9 nucleotides agree with TRBD1. TRBV23-1 is labeled an ORF, and its function is uncertain. The V segment lost 0 bases and the J segment 7 bases; nucleotides outside the gene matches: 16. This CDR3 contains 19 residues.